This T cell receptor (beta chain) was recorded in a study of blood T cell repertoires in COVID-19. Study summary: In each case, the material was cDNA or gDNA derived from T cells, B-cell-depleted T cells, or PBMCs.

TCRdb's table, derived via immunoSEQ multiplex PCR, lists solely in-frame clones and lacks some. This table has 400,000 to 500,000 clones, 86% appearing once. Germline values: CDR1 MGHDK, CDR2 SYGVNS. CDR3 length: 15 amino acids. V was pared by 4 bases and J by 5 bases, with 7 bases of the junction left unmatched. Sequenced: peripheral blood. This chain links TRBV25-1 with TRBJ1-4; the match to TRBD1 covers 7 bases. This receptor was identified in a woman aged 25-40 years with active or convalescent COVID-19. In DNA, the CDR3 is TGTGCCAGCAGTGGGCTGACAGGGAAAAATGAAAAACTGTTTTTT. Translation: CASSGLTGKNEKLFF.